What follows are 30 T cell receptor beta chains derived from one specimen sequenced in a study of shared clonotypes between healthy human individuals. TCRdb's table, derived via immunoSEQ multiplex PCR, lists solely in-frame clones and lacks some. Of 2.5 million or so clones listed, more than 80% are singletons. The source material was naive CD4+ T cells sorted from blood. Subset reported: CD45RA+ positively selected. The receptors derive from a man younger than 35 in good health.

The rearrangement links TRBV6-5 to TRBJ2-2, with D possibly being TRBD1 (6 bases). Trimming cost V 6 bases and J 3 bases, with 14 bases left between them. CDR3 length equals 15 residues. Germline V gives CDR1 MNHEY, CDR2 SVGAGI. The CDR3 spells CASSRDISYTGELFF. CDR3 nucleotides: TGTGCCAGCAGCAGGGACATCTCATACACCGGGGAGCTGTTTTTT.

This clone was seen a handful of times. V usage is TRBV7-2 and J usage is TRBJ2-7, with TRBD1 matching over 7 bases. CDR1 SGHTA and CDR2 FQGNSA come from the germline V gene. Trimming took 7 bases from V and 5 from J; bases not matched to a gene: 5. The CDR3 totals 12 residues. DNA for the CDR3: TGTGCCAGCAACCGACAGGGCCACGAGCAGTACTTC. Its translation: CASNRQGHEQYF. The full variable domain, in which reference TRBV7-2 and TRBJ2-7 provide the parts outside the CDR3, is GAGVSQSPSNKVTEKGKDVELRCDPISGHTALYWYRQSLGQGLEFLIYFQGNSAPDKSGLPSDRFSAERTGGSVSTLTIQRTQQEDSAVYLCASNRQGHEQYFGPGTRLTVT.

This sequence joins TRBV7-8 and TRBJ2-3, with 8 bases aligning to TRBD2. Germline V gives CDR1 SGHVS, CDR2 FQNEAQ. With 1 base clipped from V and 2 bases from J, the junction kept 5 bases outside the gene matches. CDR3 length equals 16 residues. CDR3 bases: TGTGCCAGCAGCTTAGAAGGAGCGGGGGTCACAGATACGCAGTATTTT. This translates into CASSLEGAGVTDTQYF.

The chain employs TRBV7-2 and TRBJ2-1; 14 nucleotides match TRBD2. V trimming: 5 bases; J trimming: 9 bases; junction bases outside the gene matches: 9. The length of the CDR3 is 16 residues. CDR1 is SGHTA, CDR2 FQGNSA, per germline. The CDR3 loop reads CASSLGETSGRAEQFF. In DNA form, the CDR3 reads TGTGCCAGCAGCCTGGGAGAGACTAGCGGGAGGGCTGAGCAGTTCTTC.

The V gene is TRBV5-1, the J gene TRBJ2-5, with D possibly being TRBD1 (6 bases). The germline CDR1 and CDR2 sequences are SGHRS and YFSETQ. The CDR3 contains 16 residues. Trimming shortened V by 1 base and J by 5 bases, and 18 bases separated the two germline ends. CDR3 in DNA: TGCGCCAGCAGCTTGAGACCGAATGGGGGCCAGGAGACCCAGTACTTC. Translating gives CASSLRPNGGQETQYF.

The rearrangement joins TRBV21-1 to TRBJ2-5; the table's D call TRBD2 went unverified against the DNA. TRBV21-1 is a recognized pseudogene. The CDR3 consists of 12 residues. The CDR3 protein is CAGRRGQETQYF. The CDR3 DNA is TGTGCCGGCCGGAGGGGCCAAGAGACCCAGTACTTC.

The rearrangement joins TRBV18 to TRBJ1-5, with unresolved D. CDR1 is KGHSH, CDR2 LQKENI, per germline. The CDR3 totals 13 residues. Trimming removed 5 bases at V and 5 bases at J, with 10 bases between. CDR3: CASSSSTDQPQHF. The CDR3 nucleotides read TGTGCCAGCTCATCTTCGACCGATCAGCCCCAGCATTTT.

The chain couples TRBV19 to TRBJ2-3; D remains unclear. The CDR3 has 12 amino acids. Germline CDR1 and CDR2: LNHDA and SQIVND (reference sequence). With 6 bases removed from V and 6 bases from J, the gap between germline ends came to 10 bases. CDR3 nucleotide sequence: TGTGCCAGTAGGGTCGGTACGGATACGCAGTATTTT. Its protein product is CASRVGTDTQYF.

The chain has TRBV7-6 and TRBJ1-1; the D is unclear. CDR3 length: 14 residues. Trimming took off 2 bases at V and 1 base at J, with 8 bases between the two ends. Per the germline V gene, CDR1 is SGHVS and CDR2 is FNYEAQ. The DNA of the CDR3 is TGTGCCAGCAGCTTATGGGAAGGGAACACTGAAGCTTTCTTT. It encodes CASSLWEGNTEAFF.

This rearrangement joins TRBV10-3 to TRBJ2-6; no reliable D call. V was clipped by 4 bases and J by 0 bases, with 16 bases between them. Germline V gene sequence: CDR1 ENHRY, CDR2 SYGVKD. The CDR3 is made up of 18 amino acids. CDR3 sequence (DNA): TGTGCCATCAGTGCCTCTCCCGGACGGCTCTCTGGGGCCAACGTCCTGACTTTC. Protein: CAISASPGRLSGANVLTF.

Points on this clone: This sample also contains other DNA sequences that code for the same CDR3. The chain is built from TRBV11-2 and TRBJ2-1; a weak D match, TRBD2 (6 bases). The CDR3 covers 15 residues. CDR1 and CDR2 from the germline V gene are SGHAT and FQNNGV. Between the trimmed V and J ends, which lost 4 bases and 0 bases, there was a span of 10 bases. CDR3 DNA sequence: TGTGCCAGCAGCTCAGGAGGGAGCTCCTACAATGAGCAGTTCTTC. This sequence encodes CASSSGGSSYNEQFF.

This clone appeared once. The rearrangement uses TRBV27 and TRBJ2-6; a weak D match, TRBD1 (6 bases). With 5 bases removed from V and 2 bases from J, the gap between germline ends came to 13 bases. CDR3 length: 16 residues. The germline V gene encodes CDR1 MNHEY and CDR2 SMNVEV (reference sequence). The CDR3 nucleotides read TGTGCCAGCAGTCACACGACAGGAGCTGGGGCCAACGTCCTGACTTTC. Protein: CASSHTTGAGANVLTF.

This chain links TRBV5-1 with TRBJ2-2; unclear D gene. The CDR3 is 13 residues long. Per germline, CDR1 SGHRS and CDR2 YFSETQ. Trimming pared 5 bases from V and 2 bases from J, leaving 7 bases between. The CDR3 nucleotides read TGCGCCAGCAGAAATAGAAACACCGGGGAGCTGTTTTTT. As protein: CASRNRNTGELFF.

The chain links TRBV25-1 to TRBJ1-1, with D possibly TRBD1 on 6 matching bases. From germline, CDR1 is MGHDK and CDR2 SYGVNS. The CDR3 is made up of 15 amino acids. The V gene lost 5 bases and the J gene lost 1 base, with 14 bases spanning the gap. CDR3 sequence (DNA): TGTGCCAGCAGTCCCTCAGGGGAGGGGAACACTGAAGCTTTCTTT. This gives the protein CASSPSGEGNTEAFF.

The chain carries TRBV5-1 and TRBJ2-2; 14 bases align to TRBD2. V trimming: 4 bases; J trimming: 6 bases; junction bases outside the gene matches: 8. The germline V gene has CDR1 SGHRS and CDR2 YFSETQ. The CDR3 spans 17 residues. Here the CDR3 DNA reads TGCGCCAGCAGCCCTCGACTAGCGGGAGGGCTATCCGGGGAGCTGTTTTTT. This encodes CASSPRLAGGLSGELFF.

The rearrangement uses TRBV5-5 and TRBJ1-6; no definite D call. The V end was cut by 3 bases, the J end by 13 bases, with 17 bases between. CDR3 length: 14 amino acids. Germline V gives CDR1 SGHKS, CDR2 YYEKEE (reference sequence). CDR3: CASSSGPGSRPLHF. The CDR3 bases are TGTGCCAGCAGCTCCGGTCCGGGGTCCCGGCCCCTCCACTTT.

The CDR3 spells CASSLFGGIQETQYF. In DNA, the CDR3 is TGTGCCAGCAGTTTATTTGGCGGGATCCAAGAGACCCAGTACTTC. The rearrangement links TRBV27 to TRBJ2-5; possible D gene TRBD2, 6 bases. There are 15 residues in the CDR3. The V and J ends lost 1 base and 1 base respectively, with 10 bases between them. Germline V gives CDR1 MNHEY, CDR2 SMNVEV (reference sequence).

The CDR3 sequence is CASSPRTGFGEQFF. For the CDR3, the DNA is TGTGCCAGCAGCCCGCGGACTGGCTTTGGTGAGCAGTTCTTC. V and J are TRBV7-2 and TRBJ2-1; maybe TRBD2 (5 bases). The V and J ends lost 5 bases and 9 bases respectively, with 17 bases between them. From germline, CDR1 is SGHTA and CDR2 FQGNSA. The CDR3 contains 14 residues.

The chain joins TRBV11-2 to TRBJ2-7; D gene uncertain. Germline CDR1 reads SGHAT; CDR2 reads FQNNGV. V shed 5 bases and J shed 4 bases, with 12 bases lying between them. This CDR3 spans 13 amino acids. CDR3 sequence reads: CASSLRRTYEQYF. DNA of the CDR3: TGTGCCAGCAGCCTTCGTAGGACGTACGAGCAGTACTTC.

J is TRBJ2-7 and V is TRBV5-1, with D unresolved. This CDR3 is 15 amino acids long. Trimming removed 0 bases from V and 0 bases from J, with 10 bases in between. Germline values: CDR1 SGHRS, CDR2 YFSETQ. CDR3 region: CASSLAQLSSYEQYF. In DNA, the CDR3 is TGCGCCAGCAGCTTGGCCCAGCTGAGCTCCTACGAGCAGTACTTC.

This chain links TRBV15 with TRBJ2-3; 7 bases line up with TRBD2. This CDR3 has 18 amino acids. Per germline, CDR1 LNHNV and CDR2 YYDKDF (reference sequence). V was pared by 2 bases and J by 4 bases, with 15 bases of the junction left unmatched. CDR3: CATSRTGLMAGVSDTQYF. Here the CDR3 DNA reads TGTGCCACCAGCAGAACTGGCTTGATGGCGGGAGTGTCAGATACGCAGTATTTT.

This sequence joins TRBV28 and TRBJ1-5; a possible D gene is TRBD1 (5 bases). V was cut by 8 bases and J by 3 bases, with 14 bases left in between. CDR1 and CDR2 from the germline V gene are MDHEN and SYDVKM. The CDR3 loop spans 14 amino acids. CDR3 amino acids: CASAGGTTNQPQHF. DNA of the CDR3: TGTGCCAGCGCGGGGGGGACCACCAATCAGCCCCAGCATTTT.

Note on this clone: Other DNA sequences of this sample code for an identical CDR3. The V gene is TRBV7-3, the J gene TRBJ2-2; TRBD1 might be the D (5 bases). CDR3 length: 16 residues. The V gene's germline CDR1 is SGHTA and CDR2 FQGTGA. V was clipped by 0 bases and J by 0 bases, with 8 bases between them. CDR3: CASSLTPTANTGELFF. The DNA for the CDR3 is TGTGCCAGCAGCTTAACGCCGACAGCGAACACCGGGGAGCTGTTTTTT.

The V gene is TRBV9, the J gene TRBJ1-2; 9 nucleotides align to TRBD1. Germline trimming cut 4 bases from V and 5 bases from J; bases unmatched to any gene: 9. This CDR3 is 15 amino acids long. Germline V gives CDR1 SGDLS, CDR2 YYNGEE. DNA of the CDR3: TGTGCCAGCAGCCCGCGGGACAGGGCAGAATATGGCTACACCTTC. Residues: CASSPRDRAEYGYTF.

This clone turned up a few times. The CDR3, as DNA: TGTGCCTGGGAGGACTGGACTCAAGAGACCCAGTACTTC. Its protein product is CAWEDWTQETQYF. The V gene is TRBV30, the J gene TRBJ2-5, with a possible D match to TRBD2 (5 bases). The CDR3 runs 13 residues. Germline CDR1 GTSNPN, CDR2 SVGIG (reference sequence). V lost 5 bases and J 2 bases, leaving 12 bases between the germline ends.

A remark on this clone: The identical CDR3 is also encoded by other nucleotide sequences in the sample. V is TRBV5-1 and J is TRBJ1-4; 11 positions match TRBD1. Looked up from germline, CDR1 is SGHRS and CDR2 is YFSETQ. There are 15 residues in the CDR3. The trim removed 4 bases at V and 8 bases at J, leaving 7 bases unmatched. The CDR3 is CASSLTGTGGEKLFF. The CDR3 DNA sequence: TGCGCCAGCAGCCTGACCGGGACAGGGGGGGAAAAACTGTTTTTT.

The chain uses TRBV29-1 and TRBJ1-3; tentative D call: TRBD1 (6 bases). The CDR3 is 13 residues long. CDR1 is SQVTM and CDR2 is ANQGSEA in the germline V gene. V was shortened by 6 bases and J by 2 bases, with 11 bases between the two germline ends. The CDR3 protein is CSVMTGTGNTIYF. The CDR3 DNA is TGCAGCGTCATGACAGGCACTGGAAACACCATATATTTT.

The gene calls are TRBV28 and TRBJ2-7; 9 bases fit TRBD1. CDR1 and CDR2 from the germline V gene are MDHEN and SYDVKM. The ends lost 7 bases at V and 4 bases at J; junction bases unmatched: 5. This CDR3 is 13 amino acids long. The CDR3 coding sequence is TGTGCCAGCACCACAGGGGGCGCGTACGAGCAGTACTTC. Encoded protein: CASTTGGAYEQYF.

The chain recombines TRBV6-6 with TRBJ2-2; possibly TRBD2 for D (7 bases). Deletions cut 4 bases from V and 4 bases from J, with 13 bases between. There are 15 residues in the CDR3. CDR1 MNHNY and CDR2 SVGAGI come from the germline V gene (reference sequence). The CDR3 sequence is CASSFYREGTGELFF. Written as DNA, the CDR3 is TGTGCCAGCAGTTTCTACAGGGAGGGCACCGGGGAGCTGTTTTTT.

This clone was seen only a few times. The sample contains more than one DNA sequence encoding this CDR3. The CDR3 DNA follows: TGTGCCAGCAGTACAGGACAGGGGAACACTGAAGCTTTCTTT. Translated, it gives CASSTGQGNTEAFF. This sequence joins TRBV6-6 and TRBJ1-1; TRBD1 aligns across 8 bases. The CDR3 sequence is 14 residues long. From germline, CDR1 is MNHNY and CDR2 SVGAGI (reference sequence). The junction had 3 bases not matched to a gene; V was cut back by 5 bases and J by 1 base.